This T cell receptor (beta chain) was identified during a study of blood T cell repertoires in COVID-19. About the study: The analysed material was cDNA or gDNA that came from T cells, B-cell-depleted T cells, or PBMCs.

Methods used by the authors: Amplification with reference gene primers provided the estimates of nucleated cell counts. Using immunoSEQ multiplex PCR, the repertoire was profiled, and TCRdb retains in-frame clones only, with some absent. V and J calls and clone size are given by that table; D and trimming were obtained from the DNA. The data contain 90,000 to 130,000 clones, roughly 88% of them singletons. The CDR3 spans 14 residues. Germline trimming cut 6 bases from V and 3 bases from J; bases unmatched to any gene: 6. Germline lookup yields CDR1 MNHEY and CDR2 SMNVEV (reference sequence). The rearrangement links TRBV27 to TRBJ1-2, with 8 bases lining up with TRBD1. This receptor was identified in a human donor in a cohort sampled during active COVID-19. Material: peripheral blood. In DNA, the CDR3 is TGTGCCAGCAGATTGGACAGGGATCACTATGGCTACACCTTC. Translation gives CASRLDRDHYGYTF.